This T cell receptor beta chain was sequenced for a study of naive and memory T cell subsets. Study findings and constraints: Over 90% of naive TCR sequences appeared only once, unlike memory subsets.

CDR3 length: 14 amino acids. From germline, CDR1 is MDHEN and CDR2 SYDVKM. J was trimmed by 3 bases and V by 5 bases; bases with no gene match: 2. Comments on this clonotype: Its antigen is not identified.

The beta constant-region primer was an equimolar mix of two oligonucleotides covering TRBC1 and TRBC2. Nested alpha and beta constant-region primers with the SP2 primer drove four PCR rounds on ligated cDNA. A 12-nucleotide UMI and the SP2 primer were added to the cDNA 3' end by oligonucleotide ligation. A single record per CDR3 protein comes from TCRdb applying MiXCR to the UMI-ligation and nested PCR reads. The sample lists some 110,000 distinct CDR3 sequences; 35% to 45% were seen once. This receptor was obtained from a human donor in good health. The sample taken for sequencing was central memory CD4+ T cells from blood. V and J are TRBV28 and TRBJ2-1; 9 bases line up with TRBD2. CDR3 DNA: TGTGCCAGCAGTCTTAGCGGGAGCTACAATGAGCAGTTCTTC. This codes for CASSLSGSYNEQFF.